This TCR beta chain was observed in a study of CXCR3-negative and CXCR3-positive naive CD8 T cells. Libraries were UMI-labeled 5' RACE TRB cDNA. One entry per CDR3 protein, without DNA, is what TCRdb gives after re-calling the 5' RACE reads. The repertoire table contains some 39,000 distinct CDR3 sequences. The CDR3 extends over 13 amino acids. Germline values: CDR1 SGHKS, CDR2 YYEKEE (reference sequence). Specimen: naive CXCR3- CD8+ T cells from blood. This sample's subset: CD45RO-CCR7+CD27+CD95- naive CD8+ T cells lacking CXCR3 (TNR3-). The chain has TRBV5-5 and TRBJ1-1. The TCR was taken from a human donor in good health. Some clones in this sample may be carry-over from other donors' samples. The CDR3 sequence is CASSLWGTDEAFF.